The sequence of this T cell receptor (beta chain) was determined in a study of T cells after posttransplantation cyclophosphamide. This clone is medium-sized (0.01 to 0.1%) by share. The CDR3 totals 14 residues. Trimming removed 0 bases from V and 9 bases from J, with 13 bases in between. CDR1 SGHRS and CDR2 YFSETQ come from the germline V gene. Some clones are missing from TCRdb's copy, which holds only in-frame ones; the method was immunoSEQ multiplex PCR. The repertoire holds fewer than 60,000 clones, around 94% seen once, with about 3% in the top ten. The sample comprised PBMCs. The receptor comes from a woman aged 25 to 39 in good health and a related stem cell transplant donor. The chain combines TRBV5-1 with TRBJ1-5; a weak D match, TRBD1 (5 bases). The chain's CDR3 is CASSLGQGGRPQHF. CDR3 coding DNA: TGCGCCAGCAGCTTGGGGCAGGGTGGAAGGCCCCAGCATTTT. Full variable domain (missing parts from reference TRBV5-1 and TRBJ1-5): KAGVTQTPRYLIKTRGQQVTLSCSPISGHRSVSWYQQTPGQGLQFLFEYFSETQRNKGNFPGRFSGRQFSNSRSEMNVSTLELGDSALYLCASSLGQGGRPQHFGDGTRLSIL.